This T cell receptor beta chain appears in the sequencing data of a study of blood T cell repertoires in COVID-19. In the study overall: Specimens from acute and convalescent COVID-19 originated in the United States, Italy and Spain.

V was trimmed by 4 bases and J by 0 bases, leaving 13 bases between them. This CDR3 region has 15 residues. In germline, CDR1 is SGHDT, CDR2 YYEEEE. The authors' processing: Estimation of nucleated cell counts was performed using reference gene primer amplification. Here immunoSEQ multiplex PCR was the method, and the copy in TCRdb shows in-frame clones only, minus some. V, J and clone size are taken as reported in that table, and D and trimming were inferred from the DNA itself. Among about 94,000 clones listed, approximately 87% were seen once. This clonotype was sampled from a human donor with acute or convalescent COVID-19. The donor label of this sample is uncertain. Input material: peripheral blood. The V and J genes are TRBV5-6 and TRBJ1-1; possibly TRBD1 for D (5 bases). In nucleotides, the CDR3 is TGTGCCAGCAGCATGCCCGGGGGGGTGAACACTGAAGCTTTCTTT. The encoded protein is CASSMPGGVNTEAFF.